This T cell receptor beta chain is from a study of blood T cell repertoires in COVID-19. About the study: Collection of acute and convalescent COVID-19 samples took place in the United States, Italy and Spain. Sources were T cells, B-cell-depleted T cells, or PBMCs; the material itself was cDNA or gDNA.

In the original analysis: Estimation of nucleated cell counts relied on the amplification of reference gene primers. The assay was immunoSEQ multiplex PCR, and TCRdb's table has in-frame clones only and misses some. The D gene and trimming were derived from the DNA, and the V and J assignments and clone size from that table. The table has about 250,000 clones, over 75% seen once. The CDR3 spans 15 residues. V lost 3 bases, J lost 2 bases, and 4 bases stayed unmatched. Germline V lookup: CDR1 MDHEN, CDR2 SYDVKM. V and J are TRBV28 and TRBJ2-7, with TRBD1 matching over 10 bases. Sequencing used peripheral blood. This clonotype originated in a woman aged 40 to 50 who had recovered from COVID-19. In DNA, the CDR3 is TGTGCCAGCAGTTTCGACAGGGGGCCCACCTACGAGCAGTACTTC. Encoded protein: CASSFDRGPTYEQYF.